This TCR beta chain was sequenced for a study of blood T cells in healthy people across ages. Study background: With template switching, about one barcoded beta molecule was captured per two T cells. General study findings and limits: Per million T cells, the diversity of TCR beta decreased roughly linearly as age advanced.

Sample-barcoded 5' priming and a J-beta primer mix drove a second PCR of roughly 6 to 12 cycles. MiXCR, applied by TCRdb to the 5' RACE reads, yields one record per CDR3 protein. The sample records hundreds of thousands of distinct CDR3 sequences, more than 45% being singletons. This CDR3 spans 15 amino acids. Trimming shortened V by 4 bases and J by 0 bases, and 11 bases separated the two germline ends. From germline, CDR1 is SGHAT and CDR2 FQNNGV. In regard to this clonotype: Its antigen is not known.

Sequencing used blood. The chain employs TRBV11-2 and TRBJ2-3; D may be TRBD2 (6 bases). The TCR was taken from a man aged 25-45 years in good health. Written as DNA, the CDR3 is TGTGCCAGCAGCTCCCCGGCGGGGAGCACAGATACGCAGTATTTT. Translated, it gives CASSSPAGSTDTQYF.